This T cell receptor (beta chain) originates from a study of OX40 agonist ivuxolimab in advanced cancers. TCRdb's table, derived via immunoSEQ multiplex PCR, lists solely in-frame clones and lacks some. The sample has more than 95,000 clones, roughly 90% seen once. Regarding the study as a whole: Averaging showed that CD8+ T cells had more expanded clones than CD4+ did. At 0.1 to 3.0 mg/kg and by week 6, CD4+ and CD8+ T cells in the blood had expanded clonally.

A history of autoimmune disease or systemic immunosuppression excluded patients. On this clone itself: The antigen remains unidentified.

This TCR derives from an adult with an advanced solid tumor such as melanoma, head and neck, liver or kidney cancer. The material was CD4+ or CD8+ T cells sorted from blood, obtained in a trial of the OX40 agonist ivuxolimab.

The CDR3 DNA is TGTGCCAGCAGGCGCGCAGCGTGGGGCACAGATACGCAGTATTTT. Protein: CASRRAAWGTDTQYF. This chain joins TRBV6-5 and TRBJ2-3; D not resolved. This CDR3 contains 15 residues. V was pared by 6 bases and J by 1 base, with 14 bases between. CDR1 and CDR2 from the germline V gene are MNHEY and SVGAGI.